Each of the 6 T cell receptor beta chains below was sequenced from the same sample in a study of T cell repertoires in cytomegalovirus infection. What these receptors recognize is not known. TCRdb recomputed calls from the reads with MiXCR, one row per CDR3 protein. The sample has about 52,000 distinct CDR3 sequences; about 19% are singletons. The source material was CD8+ T cells from cultured PBMCs, sampled from culture after CMV antigen stimulation. The source of these receptors is a human donor in good health (CMV status not recorded). Some clones in this sample may be carry-over from other donors' samples.

This clonotype was counted only a few times. The chain employs TRBV11-2 and TRBJ2-1; D remains ambiguous. The CDR3 sequence is 15 residues long. Germline-derived CDR1 and CDR2 are SGHAT and FQNNGV. V lost 5 bases and J lost 7, with 18 bases in between. Written as DNA, the CDR3 is TGTGCCAGCAGCCACGGGTCACTATTGGCGAATGAGCAGTTCTTC. This translates into CASSHGSLLANEQFF.

This clonotype was detected ten times or more. CDR3 DNA: TGTGCCAGCAGCTTAGCAGATTTCACAGATACGCAGTATTTT. Translated, it gives CASSLADFTDTQYF. The J gene is TRBJ2-3, the V gene TRBV7-8; no definite D call. This CDR3 has 14 amino acids. Between the trimmed V and J ends, which lost 0 bases and 2 bases, there was a span of 6 bases. Germline CDR1 is SGHVS and CDR2 is FQNEAQ.

The chain couples TRBV7-8 to TRBJ2-5, with a tentative D call TRBD2 (6 bases). There are 11 residues in the CDR3. The V gene lost 8 bases and the J gene lost 5 bases, with 9 bases spanning the gap. Germline V gives CDR1 SGHVS, CDR2 FQNEAQ. The CDR3 region has the DNA TGTGCCAGCTCCGCGGGGGAGACCCAGTACTTC. Amino acids: CASSAGETQYF. The variable domain in full, with the rest retrieved from reference TRBV7-8 and TRBJ2-5, is GAGVSQSPRYKVAKRGQDVALRCDPISGHVSLFWYQQALGQGPEFLTYFQNEAQLDKSGLPSDRFFAERPEGSVSTLKIQRTQQEDSAVYLCASSAGETQYFGPGTRLLVL.

The chain is built from TRBV4-3 and TRBJ1-1; D not resolved. The V gene's germline CDR1 is LGHNA and CDR2 YSLEER. Trimming removed 1 base at V and 1 base at J, with 13 bases between. There are 16 residues in the CDR3. CDR3 sequence reads: CASSQGERTWNTEAFF. The CDR3 DNA is TGCGCCAGCAGCCAAGGAGAACGTACGTGGAACACTGAAGCTTTCTTT.

The rearrangement links TRBV12-3 or TRBV12-4 to TRBJ1-2; possibly TRBD1 for D (6 bases). The CDR3 consists of 12 residues. V was trimmed by 11 bases and J by 8 bases, leaving 18 bases between them. CDR3 bases: TGTGCCGCCTTGAGGGGGGGGAACGGCTACACCTTC. This translates into CAALRGGNGYTF.

This clonotype turned up a few times. This rearrangement joins TRBV7-8 to TRBJ2-3; the match to TRBD2 covers 7 bases. The CDR3 has 16 residues. Germline V CDR1 and CDR2: SGHVS, FQNEAQ. J gave up 1 base and V 4 bases, and 8 bases lay outside the gene matches. The CDR3 bases are TGTGCCAGCAGCTGGAGGGGCAGCGGGGGCACAGATACGCAGTATTTT. This sequence encodes CASSWRGSGGTDTQYF.